This entry concerns a single T cell receptor beta chain. The antigen it binds to is not known. No much larger clone is present one base from it, and per-base qualities are unavailable. The data belong to a study of OX40 agonist ivuxolimab in advanced cancers. As for the study more broadly: The costimulatory receptor OX40 (CD134) was targeted by ivuxolimab, a fully human IgG2 agonistic monoclonal antibody. Intravenous ivuxolimab was administered to patients every 2 weeks at six dose levels: 0.01, 0.1, 0.3, 1.5, 3 and 10 mg/kg. The paper describes the monotherapy dose-escalation part (N of about 50 patients) of the phase I trial of ivuxolimab. Prior anti-PD-1, anti-PD-L1 or anti-CTLA-4 therapy was permitted, and less than 45% of dose-escalation patients had received checkpoint inhibitors. Peripheral TCRbeta sequencing aimed to test whether ivuxolimab altered TCR sequence diversity and caused clonal T-cell expansion. Of the 50 to 55 patients in dose escalation, 19 had hepatocellular carcinoma, about 15 had melanoma, 9 had renal cell carcinoma and 9 had head and neck cancer. Three dose-escalation patients achieved partial responses, one with hepatocellular carcinoma and two with cutaneous melanoma. The dose-escalation cohort was 80% to 90% male with a mean age of about 58 years, ranging from roughly 20 to 85.

Genomic DNA was extracted from sorted cells for sequencing of the TCRbeta CDR3 region. The immunoSEQ Assay was used for sequencing of TCRbeta CDR3 regions. TCRdb took over this immuneACCESS table, retaining in-frame rearrangements with V and J assigned. Such tables are incomplete; in checked studies, under half of the missing clones stem from an unresolved V gene, and the remainder is unexplained. This sample is represented by more than 50,000 clones; approximately 89% of them were singletons. Clones ranked in the top ten supply around 13% of the sample. Overall study results and their limits: Clonal expansion of both CD4+ and CD8+ blood T cells was observed from baseline to week 6 at doses 0.1 to 3.0 mg/kg. The antigen specificity of the clonally expanded peripheral T cells was not determined. Partial responders in the 0.1-3.0 mg/kg groups had among the lowest normalized peripheral clonal expansion, especially among CD8+ T cells. Low levels of normalized T-cell clonal expansion were also seen in some patients who did not respond. After ivuxolimab, CD8+ T cells had more expanded clones than CD4+ T cells on average.

The trial excluded patients who had a history of autoimmune disease or who were on systemic immunosuppression. Peripheral blood for TCR sequencing was collected from all dose cohorts at baseline, on cycle 4 day 1, and on cycle 7 day 1. The samples were taken from a phase I, first-in-human, multicenter, open-label dose-escalation trial of ivuxolimab. Adults with locally advanced or metastatic melanoma, renal cell, hepatocellular, or head and neck squamous cell carcinoma were enrolled in the trial. Before TCR sequencing, CD4+ T cells and CD8+ T cells from peripheral blood were sorted into separate populations. CDR1 is given as MNHEY and CDR2 as SVGAGI, both from the germline V gene. The CDR3 runs 16 residues from the cysteine to the phenylalanine. The kept DNA is CDR3 alone, 48 bases in frame from the first base. At the junction V is shortened by 0 bases and J by 4 bases, with 16 bases in between.

Recombination linked TRBV6-5 to TRBJ2-7, with a tentative D gene TRBD1 over 6 matching bases. The receptor's source is an adult with an advanced solid tumor such as melanoma, head and neck, liver or kidney cancer. Sequenced material: CD4+ or CD8+ T cells sorted from blood, taken in a trial of the OX40 agonist ivuxolimab. The CDR3 region has the sequence CASSYSTGSDGYEQYF. The nucleotides read TGTGCCAGCAGTTACTCAACAGGGAGCGATGGGTACGAGCAGTACTTC.